This T cell receptor beta chain was sequenced during a study of blood T cell repertoires in COVID-19. Authors' data handling: Quantification of nucleated cells was approximated via reference gene primer amplification. Libraries were prepared by immunoSEQ multiplex PCR; TCRdb keeps only in-frame clonotypes and omits some of them. V and J calls and clone size follow that table, whereas D and trimming were derived from the DNA. The sample shows fewer than 100,000 clones, around 87% of them seen only once. There are 17 residues in the CDR3. V lost 4 bases, J lost 0 bases, and 16 bases lay in between. Germline assignment: CDR1 MNHEY and CDR2 SMNVEV (reference sequence).

This receptor was identified in a woman aged 80 or over with acute or convalescent COVID-19. Input material: peripheral blood. The genes are TRBV27 and TRBJ1-3; a weak D match, TRBD1 (5 bases). CDR3 sequence: CASSSRTTGISGNTIYF. DNA of the CDR3: TGTGCCAGCAGTTCCCGTACTACAGGAATCTCTGGAAACACCATATATTTT.